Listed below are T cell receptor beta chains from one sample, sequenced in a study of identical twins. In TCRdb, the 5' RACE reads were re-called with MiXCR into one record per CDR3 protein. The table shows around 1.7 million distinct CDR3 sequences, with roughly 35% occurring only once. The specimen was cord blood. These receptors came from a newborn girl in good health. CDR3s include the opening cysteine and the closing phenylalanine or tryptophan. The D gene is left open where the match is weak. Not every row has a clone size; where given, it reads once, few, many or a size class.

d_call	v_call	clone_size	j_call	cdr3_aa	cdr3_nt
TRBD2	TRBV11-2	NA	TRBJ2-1	CASSPRGVGSEQFF	TGTGCCAGCAGCCCGCGGGGGGTGGGAAGTGAGCAGTTCTTC
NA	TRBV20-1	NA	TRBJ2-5	CSATDLLAGSWNEQYF	TGCAGTGCTACCGATCTTCTGGCGGGCAGTTGGAATGAGCAGTACTTC
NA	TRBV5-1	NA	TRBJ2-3	CASSPRPLRDATDTQYF	TGCGCCAGCAGCCCCAGACCCCTCAGGGACGCCACAGATACGCAGTATTTT
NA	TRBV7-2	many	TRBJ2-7	CASSFLNEQYF	TGTGCCAGCAGCTTTCTCAACGAGCAGTACTTC
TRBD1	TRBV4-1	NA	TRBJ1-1	CASSPDRDLEAFF	TGCGCCAGCAGCCCGGACAGGGACCTTGAAGCTTTCTTT
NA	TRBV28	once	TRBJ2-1	CASNGLLSYNEQFF	TGTGCCAGCAACGGACTTCTCTCCTACAATGAGCAGTTCTTC
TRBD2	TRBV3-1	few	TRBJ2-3	CASRLSGGSSTDTQYF	TGTGCCAGCAGACTAAGCGGGGGAAGCTCCACAGATACGCAGTATTTT
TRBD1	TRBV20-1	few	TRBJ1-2	CSAKASGTGGYGYTF	TGCAGTGCTAAGGCCTCCGGGACAGGGGGGTATGGCTACACCTTC
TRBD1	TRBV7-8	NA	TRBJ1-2	CASSSLQGPHGYTF	TGTGCCAGCAGCTCCCTACAGGGGCCCCATGGCTACACCTTC
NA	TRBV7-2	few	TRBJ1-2	CASSLVWANYGYTF	TGTGCCAGCAGCTTAGTGTGGGCTAACTATGGCTACACCTTC
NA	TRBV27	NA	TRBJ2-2	CAIGRNTGELFF	TGTGCCATCGGAAGGAACACCGGGGAGCTGTTTTTT
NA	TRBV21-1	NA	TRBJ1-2	CASSSLLPRGQSYGYTF	TGTGCCAGCAGCAGTCTCCTACCCCGGGGACAGTCCTATGGCTACACCTTC
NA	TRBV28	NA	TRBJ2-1	CASSPHTPGNEQFF	TGTGCCAGCAGTCCGCATACCCCCGGCAATGAGCAGTTCTTC
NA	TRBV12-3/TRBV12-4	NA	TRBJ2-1	CASSLERQGRSYEQFF	TGTGCCAGCAGTTTAGAACGCCAGGGTCGCAGCTACGAGCAGTTCTTC
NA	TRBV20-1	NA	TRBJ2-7	CSARRGRSYEQYF	TGCAGTGCTAGACGGGGACGATCCTACGAGCAGTACTTC
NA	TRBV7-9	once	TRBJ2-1	CASSFQSHSGGETQFF	TGTGCCAGCAGCTTTCAGAGTCATAGCGGCGGAGAGACCCAGTTCTTC
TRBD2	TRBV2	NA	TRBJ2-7	CASSRTSPLEQYF	TGTGCCAGCAGTCGGACTAGCCCTCTCGAGCAGTACTTC
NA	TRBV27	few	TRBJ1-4	CASSPRRLTNEKLFF	TGTGCCAGCAGCCCTCGAAGGCTAACTAATGAAAAACTGTTTTTT
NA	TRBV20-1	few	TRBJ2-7	CSAPHPIEQYF	TGCAGTGCTCCCCACCCTATCGAGCAGTACTTC
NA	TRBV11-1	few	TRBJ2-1	CASSFDQAEQFF	TGTGCCAGCAGCTTTGATCAGGCCGAGCAGTTCTTC
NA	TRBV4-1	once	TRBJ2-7	CASSQQGLSYEQYF	TGCGCCAGCAGCCAACAGGGGCTCTCCTACGAGCAGTACTTC
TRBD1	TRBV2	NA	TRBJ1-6	CASSEEGGLHHYNSPLHF	TGTGCCAGCAGTGAAGAAGGGGGCCTTCATCATTATAATTCACCCCTCCACTTT
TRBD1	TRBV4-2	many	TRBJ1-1	CASSLPPRTGRTEAFF	TGTGCCAGCAGCCTCCCACCCCGGACAGGGAGGACTGAAGCTTTCTTT